This entry concerns a single TCR beta chain. Its cognate antigen is unknown. These data belong to a study of CD8 T cells in ankylosing spondylitis. The V end lost 2 bases, the J end lost 3 bases, and 14 bases lay between the germline ends. The CDR3 is made up of 16 amino acids. Looked up from germline, CDR1 is SGHTA and CDR2 is FQGNSA. TCRdb recomputed calls from the 5' RACE reads with MiXCR, one row per CDR3 protein. The sample comprises some 140,000 distinct CDR3 sequences, roughly 18% of which are singletons, and around a third rests with the top ten. General observations from the study: Characteristic of ankylosing spondylitis blood, it appeared, was a TCR beta motif comprising about eight highly homologous variants. In reactive arthritis synovial fluid and blood, some motif variants had been reported before. Those disease-linked clones were CD8+; they were also relatively rare in peripheral blood. The authors reported significant enrichment of disease-linked clones in matched ankylosing spondylitis synovial fluid.

The sequence was collected from a male donor with ankylosing spondylitis. The chain has TRBV7-2 and TRBJ1-3, with a tentative D call TRBD1 (5 bases). The specimen sequenced was blood, either unsorted or a sorted T cell fraction (not recorded which). The CDR3 protein is CASSLILGPVGNTIYF. CDR3 nucleotide sequence: TGTGCCAGCAGCTTAATCCTGGGGCCGGTTGGAAACACCATATATTTT.